This paragraph covers one T cell receptor (beta chain) sequence. As yet, its antigen is unknown. Within the sample, other DNA sequences also encode this same CDR3. This sample is part of a study of cytomegalovirus exposure and HLA in healthy donors. As for the study in general: About 80 million unique TCRs from HLA-typed donors were held in an early data release.

There are 13 residues in the CDR3. V was shortened by 2 bases and J by 1 base, with 5 bases between the two germline ends. The germline V gene encodes CDR1 MNHEY and CDR2 SMNVEV (reference sequence). Study-wide results and caveats: In presence/absence analyses, roughly uniform sequencing depth across donors was assumed.

PCR amplification relied on 60 Vbeta primers (plus 13 Jbeta primers). Repertoires were generated with immunoSEQ multiplex PCR, while TCRdb's copy carries only in-frame clones and drops some. Of 60,000 to 80,000 clones detected, around four fifths appear once; the ten largest clones hold just under 3%. The genes are TRBV27 and TRBJ1-1; D is unresolved. This receptor was obtained from a woman aged 25 to 39 in good health and CMV-seronegative. The sequenced sample consisted of PBMCs. The CDR3 region is CASSLGRNTEAFF. CDR3 bases: TGTGCCAGCAGTTTAGGCAGGAACACTGAAGCTTTCTTT.